This T cell receptor (beta chain) appears in the sequencing data of a study of T cells after posttransplantation cyclophosphamide. Germline-derived CDR1 and CDR2 are SGHTA and FQGNSA. The CDR3 is 14 amino acids. V lost 5 bases and J 0 bases, leaving 8 bases between the germline ends. This related bone marrow graft donor gave peripheral blood on the day of marrow donation. TCRdb keeps only in-frame clones here, not all; method: immunoSEQ multiplex PCR. The repertoire consists of roughly 70,000 clones, with around 93% occurring once and the leading ten covering nearly 3%. Study results and limitations: Tissue-infiltrating T cells from skin or gut overlapped little with blood T cells.

In regard to this clone: The antigen remains undetermined.

Sample: PBMCs. The rearrangement uses TRBV7-2 and TRBJ1-3; D not resolved. The origin of this receptor is a woman aged 25 to 39 in good health and a related stem cell transplant donor. The CDR3 is CASSPGISGNTIYF. CDR3 DNA sequence: TGTGCCAGCAGCCCTGGGATCTCTGGAAACACCATATATTTT.